These 4 T cell receptor beta chains came from one sample sequenced in a study of early T cells in non-severe SARS-CoV-2 infection. TCRdb analysed the 5' RACE reads with MiXCR anew, one entry per CDR3 protein. The table includes about 48,000 distinct CDR3 sequences, roughly 5.5% detected once. Sequenced material: whole blood. The source of these receptors is an adult who was a healthcare worker with PCR-confirmed SARS-CoV-2 infection or an uninfected control (not recorded which).

This clonotype was seen only a few times. V gene TRBV30 combines with J gene TRBJ2-2; D assignment may be TRBD1 or TRBD2 (5 bases each). V gave up 3 bases and J gave up 7 bases, with 18 bases separating them. Germline V lookup: CDR1 GTSNPN, CDR2 SVGIG (reference sequence). This CDR3 has 15 residues. The CDR3 reads CAWSQGDRAGGELFF. The DNA of the CDR3 is TGTGCCTGGAGCCAAGGGGACCGCGCAGGCGGGGAGCTGTTTTTT. The whole variable domain, filled in from reference TRBV30 and TRBJ2-2, reads SQTIHQWPATLVQPVGSPLSLECTVEGTSNPNLYWYRQAAGRGLQLLFYSVGIGQISSEVPQNLSASRPQDRQFILSSKKLLLSDSGFYLCAWSQGDRAGGELFFGEGSRLTVL.

This clonotype appeared many times. This chain links TRBV20-1 with TRBJ2-3; TRBD2 matches at 7 bases. The CDR3 totals 14 residues. Trimming cost V 5 bases and J 4 bases; bases outside gene matches: 9. Germline assignment: CDR1 DFQATT and CDR2 SNEGSKA (reference sequence). The CDR3 region has the DNA TGCAGTGCTGACGGGACTACTAAGGCAGATACGCAGTATTTT. This encodes CSADGTTKADTQYF.

Only a few counts were recorded for this clonotype. The chain couples TRBV5-4 to TRBJ2-3, with 8 bases identical to TRBD2. V was clipped by 4 bases and J by 6 bases; unmatched bases: 7. The CDR3 spans 14 residues. Germline V CDR1 and CDR2: SGHNT, YYREEE (reference sequence). The CDR3 DNA reads TGTGCCAGCAGCACGGGACTAGGCTCGGATACGCAGTATTTT. Its protein is CASSTGLGSDTQYF. The complete variable domain, with remaining parts taken from reference TRBV5-4 and TRBJ2-3, reads ETGVTQSPTHLIKTRGQQVTLRCSSQSGHNTVSWYQQALGQGPQFIFQYYREEENGRGNFPPRFSGLQFPNYSSELNVNALELDDSALYLCASSTGLGSDTQYFGPGTRLTVL.

This clonotype was recorded at least ten times. CDR3 sequence reads: CSARSMGELYEQYF. DNA of the CDR3: TGCAGTGCTAGGAGCATGGGGGAACTATACGAGCAGTACTTC. This chain joins TRBV20-1 and TRBJ2-7, with D possibly called TRBD1 or TRBD2 (5 bases each). V shed 3 bases and J shed 4 bases, with 16 bases lying between them. The CDR3 length is 14 residues. The germline gives CDR1 DFQATT, CDR2 SNEGSKA (reference sequence).